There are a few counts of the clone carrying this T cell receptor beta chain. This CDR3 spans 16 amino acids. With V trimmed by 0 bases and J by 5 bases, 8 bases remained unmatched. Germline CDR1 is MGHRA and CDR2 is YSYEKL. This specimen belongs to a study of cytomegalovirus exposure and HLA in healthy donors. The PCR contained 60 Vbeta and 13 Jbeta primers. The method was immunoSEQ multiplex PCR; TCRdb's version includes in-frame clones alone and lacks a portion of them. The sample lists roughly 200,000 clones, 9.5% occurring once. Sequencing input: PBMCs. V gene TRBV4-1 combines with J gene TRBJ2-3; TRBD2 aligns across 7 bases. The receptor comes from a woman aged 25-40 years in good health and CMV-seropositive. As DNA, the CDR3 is TGCGCCAGCAGCCAAGAAAGAGTGGGGGAGGGAGATACGCAGTATTTT. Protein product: CASSQERVGEGDTQYF.